The clone carrying this TCR beta chain has a handful of counts. Its antigen is not identified. The PCR contained 60 Vbeta and 13 Jbeta primers. Generated by immunoSEQ multiplex PCR, the TCRdb table keeps only in-frame clones and is missing some. Seen here are about 180,000 clones, about three quarters observed once, and the top ten hold 1.4%. V lost 4 bases, J lost 5 bases, and 10 bases stayed unmatched. There are 15 residues in the CDR3. CDR1 LNHDA and CDR2 SQIVND come from the germline V gene (reference sequence). The sample is drawn from a study of cytomegalovirus exposure and HLA in healthy donors. Study-level results: A previous analysis found most TCR beta V segments productive roughly 87% or roughly 30% of the time.

The J gene is TRBJ2-5, the V gene TRBV19; TRBD1 aligns across 7 bases. This receptor was identified in a man younger than 35 in good health and CMV-seronegative. Sequencing used PBMCs. CDR3 residues: CASSRLTGVRETQYF. The CDR3 nucleotides are TGTGCCAGTAGTAGGCTAACAGGGGTGAGGGAGACCCAGTACTTC. The whole variable domain, filled in from reference TRBV19 and TRBJ2-5, reads DGGITQSPKYLFRKEGQNVTLSCEQNLNHDAMYWYRQDPGQGLRLIYYSQIVNDFQKGDIAEGYSVSREKKESFPLTVTSAQKNPTAFYLCASSRLTGVRETQYFGPGTRLLVL.